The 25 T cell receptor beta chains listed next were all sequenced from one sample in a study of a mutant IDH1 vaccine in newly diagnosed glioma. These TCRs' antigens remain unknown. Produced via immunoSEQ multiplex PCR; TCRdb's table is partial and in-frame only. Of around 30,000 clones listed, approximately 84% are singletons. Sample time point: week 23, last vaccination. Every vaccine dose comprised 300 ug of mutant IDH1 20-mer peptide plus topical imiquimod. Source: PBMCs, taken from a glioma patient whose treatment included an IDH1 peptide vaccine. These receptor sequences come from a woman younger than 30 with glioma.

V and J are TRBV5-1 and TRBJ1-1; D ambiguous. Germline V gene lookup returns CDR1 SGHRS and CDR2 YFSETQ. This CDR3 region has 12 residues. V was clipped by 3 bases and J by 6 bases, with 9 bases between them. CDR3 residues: CASSSGRSEAFF. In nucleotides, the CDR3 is TGCGCCAGCAGCTCCGGACGCTCTGAAGCTTTCTTT.

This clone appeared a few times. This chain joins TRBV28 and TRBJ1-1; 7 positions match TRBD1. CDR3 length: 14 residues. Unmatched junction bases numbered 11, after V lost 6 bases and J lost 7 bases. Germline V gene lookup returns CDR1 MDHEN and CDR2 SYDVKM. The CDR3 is CASRRDSARIEAFF. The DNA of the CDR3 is TGTGCCAGCAGAAGGGACAGCGCACGGATTGAAGCTTTCTTT.

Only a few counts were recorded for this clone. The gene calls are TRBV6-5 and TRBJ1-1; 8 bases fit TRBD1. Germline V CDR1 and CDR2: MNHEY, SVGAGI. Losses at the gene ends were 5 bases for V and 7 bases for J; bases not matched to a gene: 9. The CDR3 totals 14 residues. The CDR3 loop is CASSPRDRTLEAFF. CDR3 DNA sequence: TGTGCCAGCAGTCCCCGGGACAGGACTCTTGAAGCTTTCTTT.

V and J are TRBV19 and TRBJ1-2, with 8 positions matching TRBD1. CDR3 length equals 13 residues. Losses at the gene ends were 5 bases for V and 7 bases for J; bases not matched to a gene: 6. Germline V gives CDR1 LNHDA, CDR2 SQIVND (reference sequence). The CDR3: CASSPQGAAGYTF. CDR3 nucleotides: TGTGCCAGTAGTCCCCAGGGGGCCGCTGGCTACACCTTC.

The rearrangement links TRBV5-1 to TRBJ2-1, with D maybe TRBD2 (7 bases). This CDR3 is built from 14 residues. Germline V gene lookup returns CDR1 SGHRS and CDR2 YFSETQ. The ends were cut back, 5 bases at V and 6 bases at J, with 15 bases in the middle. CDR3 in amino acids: CASRELGGANEQFF. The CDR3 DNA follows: TGCGCCAGCAGGGAATTAGGGGGGGCCAATGAGCAGTTCTTC.

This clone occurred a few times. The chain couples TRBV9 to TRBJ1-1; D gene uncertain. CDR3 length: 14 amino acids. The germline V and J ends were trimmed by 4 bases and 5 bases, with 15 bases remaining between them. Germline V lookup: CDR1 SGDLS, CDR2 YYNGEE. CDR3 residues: CASSPSPAGTEAFF. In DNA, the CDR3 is TGTGCCAGCAGCCCCTCCCCCGCCGGGACTGAAGCTTTCTTT.

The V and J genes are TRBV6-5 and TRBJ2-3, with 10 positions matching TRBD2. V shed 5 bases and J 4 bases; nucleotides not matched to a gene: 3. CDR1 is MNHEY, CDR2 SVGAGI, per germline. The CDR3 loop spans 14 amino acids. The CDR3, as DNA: TGTGCCAGCAGTGCTAGCGGGAGATCAGATACGCAGTATTTT. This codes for CASSASGRSDTQYF.

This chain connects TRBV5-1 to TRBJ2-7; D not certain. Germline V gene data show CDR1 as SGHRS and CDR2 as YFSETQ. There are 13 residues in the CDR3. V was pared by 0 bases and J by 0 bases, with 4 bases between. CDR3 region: CASSLGSSYEQYF. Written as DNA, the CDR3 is TGCGCCAGCAGCTTGGGCAGCTCCTACGAGCAGTACTTC.

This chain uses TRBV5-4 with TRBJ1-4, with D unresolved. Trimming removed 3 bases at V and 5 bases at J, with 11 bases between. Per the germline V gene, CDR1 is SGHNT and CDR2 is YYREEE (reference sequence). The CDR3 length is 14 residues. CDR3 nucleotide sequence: TGTGCCAGCAGCTCCCCACAAGAAAATGAAAAACTGTTTTTT. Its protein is CASSSPQENEKLFF.

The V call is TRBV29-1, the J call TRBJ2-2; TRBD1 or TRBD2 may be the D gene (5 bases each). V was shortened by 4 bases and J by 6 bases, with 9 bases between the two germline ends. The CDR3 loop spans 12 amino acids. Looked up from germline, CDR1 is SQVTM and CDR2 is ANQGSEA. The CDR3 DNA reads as TGCAGCGTTGGAGGGGCAGCCGGGGAGCTGTTTTTT. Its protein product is CSVGGAAGELFF.

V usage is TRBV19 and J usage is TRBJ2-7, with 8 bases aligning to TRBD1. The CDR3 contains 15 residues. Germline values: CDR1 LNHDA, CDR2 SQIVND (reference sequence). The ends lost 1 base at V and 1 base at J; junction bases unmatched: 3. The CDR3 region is CASSIAGGESYEQYF. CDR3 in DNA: TGTGCCAGTAGTATAGCAGGGGGCGAATCCTACGAGCAGTACTTC. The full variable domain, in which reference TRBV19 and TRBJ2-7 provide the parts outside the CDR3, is DGGITQSPKYLFRKEGQNVTLSCEQNLNHDAMYWYRQDPGQGLRLIYYSQIVNDFQKGDIAEGYSVSREKKESFPLTVTSAQKNPTAFYLCASSIAGGESYEQYFGPGTRLTVT.

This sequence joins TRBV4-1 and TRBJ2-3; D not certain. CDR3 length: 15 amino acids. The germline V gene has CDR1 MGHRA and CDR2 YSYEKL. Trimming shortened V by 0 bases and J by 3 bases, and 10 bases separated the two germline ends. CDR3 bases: TGCGCCAGCAGCCAAGACTTAACTTTAACAGATACGCAGTATTTT. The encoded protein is CASSQDLTLTDTQYF.

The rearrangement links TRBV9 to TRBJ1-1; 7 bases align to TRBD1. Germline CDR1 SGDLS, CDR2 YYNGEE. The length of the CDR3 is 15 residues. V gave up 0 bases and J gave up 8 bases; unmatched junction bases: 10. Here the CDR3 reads CASSVAGRGHGEAFF. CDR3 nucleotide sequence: TGTGCCAGCAGCGTAGCAGGGAGGGGGCATGGGGAAGCTTTCTTT. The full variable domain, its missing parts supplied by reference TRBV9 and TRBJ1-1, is DSGVTQTPKHLITATGQRVTLRCSPRSGDLSVYWYQQSLDQGLQFLIQYYNGEERAKGNILERFSAQQFPDLHSELNLSSLELGDSALYFCASSVAGRGHGEAFFGQGTRLTVV.

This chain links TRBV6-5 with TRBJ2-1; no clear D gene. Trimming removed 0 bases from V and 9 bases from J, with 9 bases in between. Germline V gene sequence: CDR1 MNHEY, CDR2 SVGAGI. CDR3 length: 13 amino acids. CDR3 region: CASSYSKRSEQFF. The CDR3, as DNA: TGTGCCAGCAGTTACTCCAAAAGGAGTGAGCAGTTCTTC.

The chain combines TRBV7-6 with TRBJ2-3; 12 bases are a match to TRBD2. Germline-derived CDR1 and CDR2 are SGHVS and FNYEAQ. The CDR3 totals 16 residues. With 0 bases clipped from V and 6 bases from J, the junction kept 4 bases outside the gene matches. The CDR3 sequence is CASSLATSGRVDTQYF. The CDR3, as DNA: TGTGCCAGCAGCTTAGCGACTAGCGGGAGAGTGGATACGCAGTATTTT.

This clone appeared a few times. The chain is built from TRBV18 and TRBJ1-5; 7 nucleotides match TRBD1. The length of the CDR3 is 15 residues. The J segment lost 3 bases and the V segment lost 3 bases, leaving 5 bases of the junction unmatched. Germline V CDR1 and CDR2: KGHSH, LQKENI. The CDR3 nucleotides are TGTGCCAGCTCACCTACAGGGGACACCAATCAGCCCCAGCATTTT. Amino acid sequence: CASSPTGDTNQPQHF.

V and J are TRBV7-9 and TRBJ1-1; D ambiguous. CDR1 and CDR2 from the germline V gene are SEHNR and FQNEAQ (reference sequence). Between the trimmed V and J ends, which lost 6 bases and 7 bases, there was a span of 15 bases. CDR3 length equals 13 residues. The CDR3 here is CASSLAATIEAFF. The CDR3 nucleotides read TGTGCCAGCAGTCTGGCGGCTACGATTGAAGCTTTCTTT.

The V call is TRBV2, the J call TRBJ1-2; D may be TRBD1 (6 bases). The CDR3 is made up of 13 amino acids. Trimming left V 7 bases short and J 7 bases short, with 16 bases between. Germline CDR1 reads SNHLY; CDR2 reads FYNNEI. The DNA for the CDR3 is TGTGCCAGCAATTACGTCGAGGGGGGTGGCTACACCTTC. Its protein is CASNYVEGGGYTF. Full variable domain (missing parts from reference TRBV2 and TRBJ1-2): EPEVTQTPSHQVTQMGQEVILRCVPISNHLYFYWYRQILGQKVEFLVSFYNNEISEKSEIFDDQFSVERPDGSNFTLKIRSTKLEDSAMYFCASNYVEGGGYTFGSGTRLTVV.

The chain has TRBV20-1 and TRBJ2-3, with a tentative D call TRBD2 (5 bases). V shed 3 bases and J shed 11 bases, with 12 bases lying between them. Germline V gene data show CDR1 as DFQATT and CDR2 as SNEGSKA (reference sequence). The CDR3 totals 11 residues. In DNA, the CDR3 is TGCAGTGCTAGTGCCGGGGTGGGGCAGTATTTT. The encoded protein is CSASAGVGQYF.

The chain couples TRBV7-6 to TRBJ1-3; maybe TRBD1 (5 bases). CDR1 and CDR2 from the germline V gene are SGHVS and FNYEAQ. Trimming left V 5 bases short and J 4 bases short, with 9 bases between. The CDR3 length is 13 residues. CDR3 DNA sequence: TGTGCCAGCAGCGCCGACAGAGGAAACACCATATATTTT. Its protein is CASSADRGNTIYF.

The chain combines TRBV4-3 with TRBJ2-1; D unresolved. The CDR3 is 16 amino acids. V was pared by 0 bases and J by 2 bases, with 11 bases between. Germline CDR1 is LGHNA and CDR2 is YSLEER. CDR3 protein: CASSQELRSTYNEQFF. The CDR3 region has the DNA TGCGCCAGCAGCCAAGAGTTACGGTCCACCTACAATGAGCAGTTCTTC.

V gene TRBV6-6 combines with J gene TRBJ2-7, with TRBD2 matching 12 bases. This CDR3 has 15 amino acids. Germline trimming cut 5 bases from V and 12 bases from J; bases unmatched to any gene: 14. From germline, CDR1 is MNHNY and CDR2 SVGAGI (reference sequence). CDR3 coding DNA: TGTGCCAGCAGTACCAGGACTAGCGGGATCTCCCGCTGGTACTTC. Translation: CASSTRTSGISRWYF.

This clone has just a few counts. Here the CDR3 DNA reads TGTGCCAGCAGGGTGGGACAGGGTGTGTCATATGGCTACACCTTC. Encoded protein: CASRVGQGVSYGYTF. The gene calls are TRBV27 and TRBJ1-2; the match to TRBD1 covers 9 bases. The V gene end was trimmed by 6 bases and the J gene end by 5 bases; junction bases not matched to a gene: 10. Germline CDR1 MNHEY, CDR2 SMNVEV (reference sequence). The CDR3 totals 15 residues.

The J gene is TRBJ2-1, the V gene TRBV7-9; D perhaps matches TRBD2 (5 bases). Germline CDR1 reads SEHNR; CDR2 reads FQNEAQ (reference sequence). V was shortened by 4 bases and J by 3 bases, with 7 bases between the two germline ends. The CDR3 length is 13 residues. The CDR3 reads CASSSAGYNEQFF. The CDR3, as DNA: TGTGCCAGCAGCTCGGCGGGCTACAATGAGCAGTTCTTC.

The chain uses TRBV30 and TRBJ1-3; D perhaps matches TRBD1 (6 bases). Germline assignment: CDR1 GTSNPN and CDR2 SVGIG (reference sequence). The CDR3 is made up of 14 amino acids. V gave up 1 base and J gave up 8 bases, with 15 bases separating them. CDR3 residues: CAWSEGGVWDTIYF. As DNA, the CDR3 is TGTGCCTGGAGTGAGGGGGGCGTATGGGACACCATATATTTT.